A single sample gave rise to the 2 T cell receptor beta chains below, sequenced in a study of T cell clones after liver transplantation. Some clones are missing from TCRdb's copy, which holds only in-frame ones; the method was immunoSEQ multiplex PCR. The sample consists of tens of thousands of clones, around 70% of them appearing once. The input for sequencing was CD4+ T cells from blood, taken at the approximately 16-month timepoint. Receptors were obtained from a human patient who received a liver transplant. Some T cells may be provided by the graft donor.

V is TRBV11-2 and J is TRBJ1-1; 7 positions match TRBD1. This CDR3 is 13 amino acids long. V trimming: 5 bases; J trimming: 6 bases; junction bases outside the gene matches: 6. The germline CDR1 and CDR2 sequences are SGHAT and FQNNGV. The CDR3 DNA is TGTGCCAGCAGCCCGACTGACAGGGCTGAAGCTTTCTTT. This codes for CASSPTDRAEAFF.

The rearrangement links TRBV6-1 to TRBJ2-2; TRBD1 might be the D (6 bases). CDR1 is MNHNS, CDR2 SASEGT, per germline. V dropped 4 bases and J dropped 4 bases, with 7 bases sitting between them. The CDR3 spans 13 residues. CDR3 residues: CASSGQVTGELFF. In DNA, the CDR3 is TGTGCCAGCAGTGGACAGGTCACCGGGGAGCTGTTTTTT.